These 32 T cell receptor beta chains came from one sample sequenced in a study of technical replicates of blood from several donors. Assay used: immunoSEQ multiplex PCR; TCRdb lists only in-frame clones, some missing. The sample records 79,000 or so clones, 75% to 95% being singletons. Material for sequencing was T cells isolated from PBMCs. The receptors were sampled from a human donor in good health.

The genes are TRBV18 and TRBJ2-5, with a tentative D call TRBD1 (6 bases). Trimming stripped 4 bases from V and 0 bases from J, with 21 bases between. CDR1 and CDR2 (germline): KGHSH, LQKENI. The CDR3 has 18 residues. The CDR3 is CASSRSNRALANQETQYF. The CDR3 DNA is TGTGCCAGCTCACGATCCAACAGGGCCCTCGCGAACCAAGAGACCCAGTACTTC.

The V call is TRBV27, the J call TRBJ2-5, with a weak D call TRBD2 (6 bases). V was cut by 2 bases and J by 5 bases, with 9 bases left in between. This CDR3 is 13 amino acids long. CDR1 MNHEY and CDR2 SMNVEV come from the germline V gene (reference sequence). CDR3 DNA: TGTGCCAGCAGTTTAAAGGGAGGTGAGACCCAGTACTTC. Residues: CASSLKGGETQYF.

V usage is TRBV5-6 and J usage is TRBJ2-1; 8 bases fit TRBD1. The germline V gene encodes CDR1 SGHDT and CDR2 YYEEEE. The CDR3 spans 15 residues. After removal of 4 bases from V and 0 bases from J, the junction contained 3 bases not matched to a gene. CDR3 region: CASSPGQASYNEQFF. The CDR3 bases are TGTGCCAGCAGCCCGGGACAGGCCTCCTACAATGAGCAGTTCTTC.

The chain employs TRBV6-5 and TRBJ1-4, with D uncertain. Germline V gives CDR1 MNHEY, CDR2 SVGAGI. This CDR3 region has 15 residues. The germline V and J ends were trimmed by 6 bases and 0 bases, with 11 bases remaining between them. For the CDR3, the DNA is TGTGCCAGCAGCGCGGTATTCACAACTAATGAAAAACTGTTTTTT. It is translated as CASSAVFTTNEKLFF.

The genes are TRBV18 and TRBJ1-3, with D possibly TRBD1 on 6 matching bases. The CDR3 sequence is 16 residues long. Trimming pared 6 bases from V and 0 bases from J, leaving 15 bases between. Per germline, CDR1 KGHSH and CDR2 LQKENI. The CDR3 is CASSQGHAISGNTIYF. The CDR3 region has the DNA TGTGCCAGCTCCCAGGGGCACGCCATCTCTGGAAACACCATATATTTT.

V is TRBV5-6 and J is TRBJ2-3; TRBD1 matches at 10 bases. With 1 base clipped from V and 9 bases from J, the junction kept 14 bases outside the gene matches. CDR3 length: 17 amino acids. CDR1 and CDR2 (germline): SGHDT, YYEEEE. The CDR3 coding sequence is TGTGCCAGCAGCTTGTTGGGACAGGGGAGCCACTCGGGGACGCAGTATTTT. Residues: CASSLLGQGSHSGTQYF.

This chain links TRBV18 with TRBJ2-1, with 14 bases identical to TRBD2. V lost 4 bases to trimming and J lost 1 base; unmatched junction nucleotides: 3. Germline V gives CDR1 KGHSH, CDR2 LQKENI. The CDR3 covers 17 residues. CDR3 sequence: CASSLGLAGGSYNEQFF. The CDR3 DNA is TGTGCCAGCTCACTCGGACTAGCGGGGGGTTCCTACAATGAGCAGTTCTTC.

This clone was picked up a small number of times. CDR3 DNA: TGTGCCACCAGCAGAGATTTTGGGGGGGGTAATGAAAAACTGTTTTTT. This encodes CATSRDFGGGNEKLFF. The J gene is TRBJ1-4, the V gene TRBV15; perhaps TRBD1 as D (5 bases). This CDR3 has 16 amino acids. The V gene lost 0 bases and the J gene lost 4 bases, with 12 bases spanning the gap. The germline gives CDR1 LNHNV, CDR2 YYDKDF (reference sequence).

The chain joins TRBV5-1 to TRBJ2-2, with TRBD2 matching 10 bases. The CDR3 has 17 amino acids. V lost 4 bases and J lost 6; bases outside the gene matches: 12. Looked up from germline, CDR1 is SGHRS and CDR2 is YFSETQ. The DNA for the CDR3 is TGCGCCAGCAGCCCGCAGGCGGCTAGCGGGAGCTCCGGGGAGCTGTTTTTT. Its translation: CASSPQAASGSSGELFF.

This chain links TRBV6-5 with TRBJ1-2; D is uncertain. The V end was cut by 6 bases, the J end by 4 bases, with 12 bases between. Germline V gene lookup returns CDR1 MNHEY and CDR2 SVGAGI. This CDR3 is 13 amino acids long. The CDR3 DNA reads TGTGCCAGCAGGCGAGGCTCCCGCTATGGCTACACCTTC. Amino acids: CASRRGSRYGYTF.

CDR3 amino acids: CACGGDRHTEAFF. Here the CDR3 DNA reads TGTGCCTGTGGAGGGGACAGACACACTGAAGCTTTCTTT. This rearrangement joins TRBV7-9 to TRBJ1-1, with TRBD1 matching 7 bases. V was pared by 11 bases and J by 3 bases, with 9 bases of the junction left unmatched. Germline V gene data show CDR1 as SEHNR and CDR2 as FQNEAQ (reference sequence). CDR3 length: 13 residues.

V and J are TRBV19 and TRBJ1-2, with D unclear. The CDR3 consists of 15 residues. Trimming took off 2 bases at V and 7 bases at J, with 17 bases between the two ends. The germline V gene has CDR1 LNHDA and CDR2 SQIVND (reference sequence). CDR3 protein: CASSIKNRGNPGYTF. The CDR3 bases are TGTGCCAGTAGTATAAAGAACCGAGGCAATCCTGGCTACACCTTC.

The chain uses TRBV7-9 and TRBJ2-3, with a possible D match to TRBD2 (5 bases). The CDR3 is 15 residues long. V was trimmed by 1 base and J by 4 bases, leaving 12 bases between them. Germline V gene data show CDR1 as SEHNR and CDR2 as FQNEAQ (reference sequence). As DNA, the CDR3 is TGTGCCAGCAGCTTAGGGCAGGCGGAGGCAGATACGCAGTATTTT. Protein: CASSLGQAEADTQYF.

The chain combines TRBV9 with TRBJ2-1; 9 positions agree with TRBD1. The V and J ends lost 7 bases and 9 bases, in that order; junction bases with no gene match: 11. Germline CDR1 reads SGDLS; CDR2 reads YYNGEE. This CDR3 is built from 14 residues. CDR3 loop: CASGGTGISREQFF. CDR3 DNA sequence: TGTGCCAGCGGGGGGACAGGGATTTCGCGTGAGCAGTTCTTC.

The CDR3: CASGLGSGANVLTF. The CDR3 nucleotides are TGTGCCAGTGGACTAGGGTCTGGGGCCAACGTCCTGACTTTC. J is TRBJ2-6 and V is TRBV19, with TRBD2 matching 7 bases. V lost 8 bases, J lost 1 base, and 2 bases stayed unmatched. Germline lookup yields CDR1 LNHDA and CDR2 SQIVND (reference sequence). The CDR3 loop spans 14 amino acids.

The CDR3 region is CASSGRGLAGENTGELFF. CDR3 DNA: TGTGCCAGCAGCGGAAGAGGACTAGCGGGGGAGAACACCGGGGAGCTGTTTTTT. The rearrangement links TRBV9 to TRBJ2-2, with 13 nucleotides matching TRBD2. Losses at the gene ends were 3 bases for V and 1 base for J; bases not matched to a gene: 6. This CDR3 contains 18 residues. Per the germline V gene, CDR1 is SGDLS and CDR2 is YYNGEE.

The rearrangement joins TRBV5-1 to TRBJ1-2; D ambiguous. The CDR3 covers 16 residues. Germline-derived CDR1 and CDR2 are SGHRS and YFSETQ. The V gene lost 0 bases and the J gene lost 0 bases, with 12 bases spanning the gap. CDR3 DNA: TGCGCCAGCAGCTTGGAATCAGGTGCCTCTAACTATGGCTACACCTTC. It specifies CASSLESGASNYGYTF.

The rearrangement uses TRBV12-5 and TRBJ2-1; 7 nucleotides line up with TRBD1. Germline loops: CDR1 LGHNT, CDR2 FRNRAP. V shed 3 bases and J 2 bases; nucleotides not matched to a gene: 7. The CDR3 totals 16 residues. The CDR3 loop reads CASGFPRDSTYNEQFF. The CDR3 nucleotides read TGTGCTAGTGGTTTTCCCCGGGACAGCACCTACAATGAGCAGTTCTTC.

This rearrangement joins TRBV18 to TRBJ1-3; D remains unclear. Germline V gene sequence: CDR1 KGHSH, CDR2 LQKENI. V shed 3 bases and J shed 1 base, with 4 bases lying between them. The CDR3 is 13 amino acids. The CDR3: CASSPGSGNTIYF. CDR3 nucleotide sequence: TGTGCCAGCTCACCCGGGTCTGGAAACACCATATATTTT. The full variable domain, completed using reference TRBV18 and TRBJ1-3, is NAGVMQNPRHLVRRRGQEARLRCSPMKGHSHVYWYRQLPEEGLKFMVYLQKENIIDESGMPKERFSAEFPKEGPSILRIQQVVRGDSAAYFCASSPGSGNTIYFGEGSWLTVV.

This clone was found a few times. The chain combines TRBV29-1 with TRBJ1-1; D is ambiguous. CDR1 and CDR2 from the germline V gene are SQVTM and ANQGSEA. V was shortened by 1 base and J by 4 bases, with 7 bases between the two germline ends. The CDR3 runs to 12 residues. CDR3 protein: CSVEGAGTEAFF. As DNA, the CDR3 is TGCAGCGTTGAAGGGGCGGGCACTGAAGCTTTCTTT.

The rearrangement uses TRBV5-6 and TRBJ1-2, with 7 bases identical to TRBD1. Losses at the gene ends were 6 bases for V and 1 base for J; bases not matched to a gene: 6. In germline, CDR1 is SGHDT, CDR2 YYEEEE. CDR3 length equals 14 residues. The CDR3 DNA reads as TGTGCCAGCACCCCCGGGACAGTTAACTATGGCTACACCTTC. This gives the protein CASTPGTVNYGYTF.

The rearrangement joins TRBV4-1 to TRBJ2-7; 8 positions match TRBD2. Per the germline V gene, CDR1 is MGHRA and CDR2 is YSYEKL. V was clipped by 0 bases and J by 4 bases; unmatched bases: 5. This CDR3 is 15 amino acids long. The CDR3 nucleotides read TGCGCCAGCAGCCAAGAGAGCGGGAGTCAATACGAGCAGTACTTC. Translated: CASSQESGSQYEQYF.

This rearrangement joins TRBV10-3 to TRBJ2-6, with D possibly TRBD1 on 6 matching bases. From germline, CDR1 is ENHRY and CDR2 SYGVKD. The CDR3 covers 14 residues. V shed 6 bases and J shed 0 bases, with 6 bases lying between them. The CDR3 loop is CAIRQGSGANVLTF. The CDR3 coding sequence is TGTGCCATCAGACAGGGCTCTGGGGCCAACGTCCTGACTTTC.

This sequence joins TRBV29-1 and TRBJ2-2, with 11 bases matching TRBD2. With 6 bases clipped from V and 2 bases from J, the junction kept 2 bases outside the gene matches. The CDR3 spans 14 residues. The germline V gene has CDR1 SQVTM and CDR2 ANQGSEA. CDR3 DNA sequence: TGCAGCGTGGGGACTAGCGGAAACACCGGGGAGCTGTTTTTT. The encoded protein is CSVGTSGNTGELFF.

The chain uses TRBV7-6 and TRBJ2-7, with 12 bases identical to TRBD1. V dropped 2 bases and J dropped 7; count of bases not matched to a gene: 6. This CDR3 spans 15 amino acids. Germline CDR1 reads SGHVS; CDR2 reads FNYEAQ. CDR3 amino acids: CASSLLGQGAREQYF. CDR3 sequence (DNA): TGTGCCAGCAGCTTACTGGGACAGGGGGCGAGGGAGCAGTACTTC. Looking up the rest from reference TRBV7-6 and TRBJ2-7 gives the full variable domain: GAGVSQSPRYKVTKRGQDVALRCDPISGHVSLYWYRQALGQGPEFLTYFNYEAQQDKSGLPNDRFSAERPEGSISTLTIQRTEQRDSAMYRCASSLLGQGAREQYFGPGTRLTVT.

CDR3 nucleotide sequence: TGTGCCAGCAGTGGCCCTCCAGGGTCCCCAAATGAAAAACTGTTTTTT. Residues: CASSGPPGSPNEKLFF. The chain carries TRBV6-1 and TRBJ1-4; tentative D call: TRBD1 (5 bases). CDR3 length: 16 amino acids. Germline CDR1 MNHNS, CDR2 SASEGT. Trimming removed 4 bases at V and 5 bases at J, with 17 bases between.

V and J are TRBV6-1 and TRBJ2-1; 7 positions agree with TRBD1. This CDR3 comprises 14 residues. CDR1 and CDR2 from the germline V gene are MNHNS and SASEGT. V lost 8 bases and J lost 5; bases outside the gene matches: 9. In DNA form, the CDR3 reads TGTGCCAGCCTTACAAGACAGGGTGACAATGAGCAGTTCTTC. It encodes CASLTRQGDNEQFF.

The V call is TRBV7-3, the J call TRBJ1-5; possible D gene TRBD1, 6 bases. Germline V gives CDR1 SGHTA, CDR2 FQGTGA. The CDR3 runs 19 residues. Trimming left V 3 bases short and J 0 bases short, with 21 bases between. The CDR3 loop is CASSFGGQGFPHSNQPQHF. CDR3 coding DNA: TGTGCCAGCAGCTTCGGGGGGCAGGGTTTTCCCCATAGCAATCAGCCCCAGCATTTT. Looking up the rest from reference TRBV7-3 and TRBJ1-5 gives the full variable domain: GAGVSQTPSNKVTEKGKYVELRCDPISGHTALYWYRQSLGQGPEFLIYFQGTGAADDSGLPNDRFFAVRPEGSVSTLKIQRTERGDSAVYLCASSFGGQGFPHSNQPQHFGDGTRLSIL.

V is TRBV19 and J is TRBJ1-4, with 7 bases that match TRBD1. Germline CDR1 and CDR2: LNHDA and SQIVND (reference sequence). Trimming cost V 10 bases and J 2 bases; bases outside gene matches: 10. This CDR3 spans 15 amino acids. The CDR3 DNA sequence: TGTGCCACTCGACAGGGCGGGGGGACTAATGAAAAACTGTTTTTT. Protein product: CATRQGGGTNEKLFF.

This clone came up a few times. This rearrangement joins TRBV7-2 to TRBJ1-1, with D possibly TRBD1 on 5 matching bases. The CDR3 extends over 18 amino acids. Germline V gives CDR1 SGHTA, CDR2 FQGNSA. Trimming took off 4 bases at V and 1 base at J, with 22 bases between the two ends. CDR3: CASSSYLISRGRNTEAFF. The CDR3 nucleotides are TGTGCCAGCAGCTCGTACCTCATATCGCGGGGGAGGAACACTGAAGCTTTCTTT.

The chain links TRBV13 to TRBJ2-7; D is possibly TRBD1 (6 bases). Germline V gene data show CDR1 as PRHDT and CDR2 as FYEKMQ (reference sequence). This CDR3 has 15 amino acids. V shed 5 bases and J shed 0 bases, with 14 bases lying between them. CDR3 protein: CASSGFRDNSYEQYF. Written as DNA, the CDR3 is TGTGCCAGCAGCGGATTTCGGGACAACTCCTACGAGCAGTACTTC.

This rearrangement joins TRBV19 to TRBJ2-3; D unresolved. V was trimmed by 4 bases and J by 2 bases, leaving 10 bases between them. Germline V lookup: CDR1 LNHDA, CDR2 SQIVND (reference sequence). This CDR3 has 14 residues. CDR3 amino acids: CASSSQTSTDTQYF. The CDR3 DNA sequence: TGTGCCAGTAGTAGCCAGACATCCACAGATACGCAGTATTTT.